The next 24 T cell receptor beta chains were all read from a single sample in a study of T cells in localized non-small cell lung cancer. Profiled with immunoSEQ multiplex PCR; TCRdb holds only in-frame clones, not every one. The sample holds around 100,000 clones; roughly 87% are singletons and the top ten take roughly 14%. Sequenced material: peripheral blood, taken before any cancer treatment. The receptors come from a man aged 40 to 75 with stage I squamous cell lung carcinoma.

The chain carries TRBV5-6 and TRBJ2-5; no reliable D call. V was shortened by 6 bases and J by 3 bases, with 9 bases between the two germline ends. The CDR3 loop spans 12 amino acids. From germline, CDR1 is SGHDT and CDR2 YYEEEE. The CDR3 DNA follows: TGTGCCAGCACCATCCAAAAAGAGACCCAGTACTTC. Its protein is CASTIQKETQYF.

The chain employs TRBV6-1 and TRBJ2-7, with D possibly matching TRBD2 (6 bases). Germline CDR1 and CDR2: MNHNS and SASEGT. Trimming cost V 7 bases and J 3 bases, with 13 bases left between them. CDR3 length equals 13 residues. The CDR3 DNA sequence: TGTGCCAGCACGCTAGGCGGGATCTACGAGCAGTACTTC. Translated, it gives CASTLGGIYEQYF.

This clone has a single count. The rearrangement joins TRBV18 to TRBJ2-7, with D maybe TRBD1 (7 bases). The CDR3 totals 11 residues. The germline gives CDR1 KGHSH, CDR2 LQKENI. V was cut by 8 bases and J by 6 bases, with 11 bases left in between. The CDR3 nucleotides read TGTGCCAGCCTTCAGGGGGGCGAGCAGTACTTC. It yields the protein CASLQGGEQYF.

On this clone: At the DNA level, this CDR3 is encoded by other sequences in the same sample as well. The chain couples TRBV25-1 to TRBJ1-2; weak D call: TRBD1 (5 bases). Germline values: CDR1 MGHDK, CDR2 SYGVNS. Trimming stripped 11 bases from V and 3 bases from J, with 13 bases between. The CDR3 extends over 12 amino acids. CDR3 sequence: CASREGDYGYTF. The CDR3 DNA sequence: TGTGCCTCCAGGGAGGGAGACTATGGCTACACCTTC.

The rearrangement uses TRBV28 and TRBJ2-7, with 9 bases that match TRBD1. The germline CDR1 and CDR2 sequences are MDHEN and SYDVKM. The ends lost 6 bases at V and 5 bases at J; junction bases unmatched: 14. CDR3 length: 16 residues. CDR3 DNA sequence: TGTGCCAGCAGCCCCGGGGGAGGACAGGGGTCCCACGAGCAGTACTTC. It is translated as CASSPGGGQGSHEQYF.

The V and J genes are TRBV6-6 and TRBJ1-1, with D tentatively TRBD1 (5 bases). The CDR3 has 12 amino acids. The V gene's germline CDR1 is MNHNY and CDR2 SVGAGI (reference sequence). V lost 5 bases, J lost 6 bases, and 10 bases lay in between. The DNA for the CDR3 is TGTGCCAGCAGTGTACCGGGGCCTGAAGCTTTCTTT. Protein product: CASSVPGPEAFF.

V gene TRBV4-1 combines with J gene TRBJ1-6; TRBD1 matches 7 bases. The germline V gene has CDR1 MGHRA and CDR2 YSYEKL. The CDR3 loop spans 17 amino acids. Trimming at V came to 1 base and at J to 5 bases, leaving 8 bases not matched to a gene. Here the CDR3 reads CASSQAGGPIDNSPLHF. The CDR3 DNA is TGCGCCAGCAGCCAAGCAGGGGGTCCTATAGATAATTCACCCCTCCACTTT.

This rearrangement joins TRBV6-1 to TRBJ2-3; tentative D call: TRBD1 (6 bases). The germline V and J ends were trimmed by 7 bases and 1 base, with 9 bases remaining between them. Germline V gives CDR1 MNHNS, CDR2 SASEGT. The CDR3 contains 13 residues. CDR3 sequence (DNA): TGTGCCAGCATTAGGACAGGCACAGATACGCAGTATTTT. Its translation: CASIRTGTDTQYF.

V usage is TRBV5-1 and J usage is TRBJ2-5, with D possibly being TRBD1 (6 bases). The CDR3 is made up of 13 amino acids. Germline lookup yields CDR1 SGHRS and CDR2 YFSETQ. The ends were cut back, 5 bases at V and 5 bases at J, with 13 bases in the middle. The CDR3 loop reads CASREQGGETQYF. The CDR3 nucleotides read TGCGCCAGCAGGGAACAGGGCGGCGAGACCCAGTACTTC.

The CDR3 nucleotides are TGTGCCACCAGCAGAGGGGACAGGGATACCTACGAGCAGTACTTC. Its translation: CATSRGDRDTYEQYF. The chain recombines TRBV15 with TRBJ2-7, with 9 bases aligning to TRBD1. J gave up 2 bases and V 1 base, and 3 bases lay outside the gene matches. The CDR3 consists of 15 residues. CDR1 and CDR2 from the germline V gene are LNHNV and YYDKDF (reference sequence).

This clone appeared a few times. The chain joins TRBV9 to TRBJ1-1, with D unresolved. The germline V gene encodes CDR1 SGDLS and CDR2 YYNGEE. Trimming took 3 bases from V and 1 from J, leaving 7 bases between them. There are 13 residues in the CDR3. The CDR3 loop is CASSEGWNTEAFF. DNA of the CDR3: TGTGCCAGCAGCGAAGGGTGGAACACTGAAGCTTTCTTT.

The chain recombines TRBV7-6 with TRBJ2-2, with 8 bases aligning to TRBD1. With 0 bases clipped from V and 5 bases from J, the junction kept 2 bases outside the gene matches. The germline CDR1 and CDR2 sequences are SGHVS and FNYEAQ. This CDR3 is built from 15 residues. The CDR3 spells CASSLATGVTGELFF. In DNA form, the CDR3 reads TGTGCCAGCAGCTTAGCGACAGGGGTAACCGGGGAGCTGTTTTTT.

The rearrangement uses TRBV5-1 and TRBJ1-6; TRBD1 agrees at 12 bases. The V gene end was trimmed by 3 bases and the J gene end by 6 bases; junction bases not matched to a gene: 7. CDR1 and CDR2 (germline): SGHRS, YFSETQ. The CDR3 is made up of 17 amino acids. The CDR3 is CASSSKGQGAGNSPLHF. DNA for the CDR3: TGCGCCAGCAGCTCTAAGGGACAGGGGGCCGGTAATTCACCCCTCCACTTT.

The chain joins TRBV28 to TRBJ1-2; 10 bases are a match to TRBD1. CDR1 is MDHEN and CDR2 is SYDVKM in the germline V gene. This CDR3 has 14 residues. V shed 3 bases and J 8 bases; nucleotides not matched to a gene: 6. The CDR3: CASSFSGTGVGYTF. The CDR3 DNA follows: TGTGCCAGCAGTTTCTCCGGGACAGGGGTGGGCTACACCTTC.

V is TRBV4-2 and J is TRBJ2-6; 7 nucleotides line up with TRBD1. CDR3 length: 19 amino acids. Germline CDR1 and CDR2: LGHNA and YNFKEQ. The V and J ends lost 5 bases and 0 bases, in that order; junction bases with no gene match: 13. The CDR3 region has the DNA TGTGCCAGCAGCGTTCAGAGGGGGACAGCAAACTCTGGGGCCAACGTCCTGACTTTC. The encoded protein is CASSVQRGTANSGANVLTF.

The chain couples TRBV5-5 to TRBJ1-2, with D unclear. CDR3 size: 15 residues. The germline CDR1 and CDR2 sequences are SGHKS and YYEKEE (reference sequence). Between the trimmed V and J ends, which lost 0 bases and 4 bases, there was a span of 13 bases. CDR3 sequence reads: CASSLGGGIVYGYTF. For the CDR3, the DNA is TGTGCCAGCAGCTTGGGTGGCGGAATTGTCTATGGCTACACCTTC.

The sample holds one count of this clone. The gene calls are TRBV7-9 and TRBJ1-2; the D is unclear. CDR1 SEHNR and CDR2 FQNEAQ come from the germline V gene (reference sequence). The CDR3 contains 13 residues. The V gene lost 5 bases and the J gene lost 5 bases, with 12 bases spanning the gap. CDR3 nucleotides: TGTGCCAGCAGCATGCCCCAGAAGTATGGCTACACCTTC. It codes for CASSMPQKYGYTF.

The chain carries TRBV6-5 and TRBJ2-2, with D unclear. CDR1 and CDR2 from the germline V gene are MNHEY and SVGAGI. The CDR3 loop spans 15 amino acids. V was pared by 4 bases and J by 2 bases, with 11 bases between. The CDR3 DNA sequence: TGTGCCAGCAGTTGGGATCGCGCCAACACCGGGGAGCTGTTTTTT. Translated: CASSWDRANTGELFF.

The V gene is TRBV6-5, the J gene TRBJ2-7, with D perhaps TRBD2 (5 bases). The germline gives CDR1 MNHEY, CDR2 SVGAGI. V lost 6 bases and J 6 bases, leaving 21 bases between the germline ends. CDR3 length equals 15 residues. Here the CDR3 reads CASRQWTAVEAEQYF. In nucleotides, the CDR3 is TGTGCCAGCAGGCAATGGACGGCGGTGGAGGCCGAGCAGTACTTC.

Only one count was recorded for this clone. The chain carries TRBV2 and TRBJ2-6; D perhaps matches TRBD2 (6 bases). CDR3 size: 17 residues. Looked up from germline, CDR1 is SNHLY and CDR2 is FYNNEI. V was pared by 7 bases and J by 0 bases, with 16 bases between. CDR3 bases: TGTGCCAGCATGGGGACTTACCACTTCTCTGGGGCCAACGTCCTGACTTTC. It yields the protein CASMGTYHFSGANVLTF. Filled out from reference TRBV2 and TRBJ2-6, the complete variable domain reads EPEVTQTPSHQVTQMGQEVILRCVPISNHLYFYWYRQILGQKVEFLVSFYNNEISEKSEIFDDQFSVERPDGSNFTLKIRSTKLEDSAMYFCASMGTYHFSGANVLTFGAGSRLTVL.

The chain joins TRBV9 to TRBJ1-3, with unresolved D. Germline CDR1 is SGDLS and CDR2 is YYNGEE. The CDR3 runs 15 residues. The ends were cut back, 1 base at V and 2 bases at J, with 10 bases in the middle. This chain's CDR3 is CASSVNERTGNTIYF. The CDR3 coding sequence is TGTGCCAGCAGCGTAAATGAGAGAACTGGAAACACCATATATTTT.

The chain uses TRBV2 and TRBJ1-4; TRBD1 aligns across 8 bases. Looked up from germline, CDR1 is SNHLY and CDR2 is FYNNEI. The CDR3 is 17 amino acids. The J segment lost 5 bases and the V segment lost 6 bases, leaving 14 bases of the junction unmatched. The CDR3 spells CASRPRGPGSRNEKLFF. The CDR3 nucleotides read TGTGCCAGCAGACCCAGGGGGCCAGGTAGTAGGAATGAAAAACTGTTTTTT. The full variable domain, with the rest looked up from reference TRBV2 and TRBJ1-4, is EPEVTQTPSHQVTQMGQEVILRCVPISNHLYFYWYRQILGQKVEFLVSFYNNEISEKSEIFDDQFSVERPDGSNFTLKIRSTKLEDSAMYFCASRPRGPGSRNEKLFFGSGTQLSVL.

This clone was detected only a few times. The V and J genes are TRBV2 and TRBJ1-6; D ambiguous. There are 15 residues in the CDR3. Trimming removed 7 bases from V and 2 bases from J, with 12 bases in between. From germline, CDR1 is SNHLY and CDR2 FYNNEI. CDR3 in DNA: TGTGCCAGCAAGGTGGGCAGCACCTATAATTCACCCCTCCACTTT. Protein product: CASKVGSTYNSPLHF.

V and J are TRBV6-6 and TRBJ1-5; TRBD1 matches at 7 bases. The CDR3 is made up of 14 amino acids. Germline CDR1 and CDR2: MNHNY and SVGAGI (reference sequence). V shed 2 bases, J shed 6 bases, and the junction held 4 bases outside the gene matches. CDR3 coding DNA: TGTGCCAGCAGTTACAGGGGGCATGGTCAGCCCCAGCATTTT. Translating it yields CASSYRGHGQPQHF.